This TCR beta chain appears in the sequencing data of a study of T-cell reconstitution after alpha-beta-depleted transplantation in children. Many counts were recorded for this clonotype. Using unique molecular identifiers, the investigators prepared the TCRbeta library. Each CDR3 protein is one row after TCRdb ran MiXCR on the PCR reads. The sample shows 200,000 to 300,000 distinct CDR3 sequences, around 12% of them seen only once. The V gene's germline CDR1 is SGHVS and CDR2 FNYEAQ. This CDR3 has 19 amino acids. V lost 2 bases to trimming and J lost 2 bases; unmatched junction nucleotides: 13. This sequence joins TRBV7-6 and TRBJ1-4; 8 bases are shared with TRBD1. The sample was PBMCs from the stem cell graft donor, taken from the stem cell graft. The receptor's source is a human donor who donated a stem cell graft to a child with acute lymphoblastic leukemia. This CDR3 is CASSLFLTDREGTNEKLFF. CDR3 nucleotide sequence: TGTGCCAGCAGCTTATTCCTGACGGACAGGGAGGGCACTAATGAAAAACTGTTTTTT.